Following are 17 T cell receptor beta chains from one sample sequenced in a study of cytomegalovirus exposure and HLA in healthy donors. PCR amplification relied on 60 Vbeta primers (plus 13 Jbeta primers). TCRdb's table, derived via immunoSEQ multiplex PCR, lists solely in-frame clones and lacks some. The repertoire consists of fewer than 200,000 clones, with more than 65% occurring once and the leading ten covering around 1.2%. The specimen sequenced was PBMCs. All receptors come from a girl aged 2-10 years in good health and CMV-seropositive.

Here the CDR3 DNA reads TGCAGCGTTGCTAGCGGGGGGGATAATGAGCAGTTCTTC. It yields the protein CSVASGGDNEQFF. This sequence joins TRBV29-1 and TRBJ2-1; 12 nucleotides line up with TRBD2. The V gene end was trimmed by 4 bases and the J gene end by 7 bases; junction bases not matched to a gene: 2. In germline, CDR1 is SQVTM, CDR2 ANQGSEA. CDR3 length: 13 residues.

CDR3 sequence reads: CASSQGTGPGNTIYF. CDR3 nucleotide sequence: TGTGCCAGCAGCCAAGGGACAGGGCCCGGAAACACCATATATTTT. This chain links TRBV14 with TRBJ1-3, with 8 bases lining up with TRBD1. V lost 1 base and J lost 4; bases outside the gene matches: 3. The CDR3 is made up of 15 amino acids. Germline values: CDR1 SGHDN, CDR2 FVKESK.

The chain employs TRBV5-1 and TRBJ2-7, with a weak D call TRBD2 (6 bases). The V gene's germline CDR1 is SGHRS and CDR2 YFSETQ. The CDR3 length is 16 residues. V lost 4 bases and J lost 2, with 19 bases in between. CDR3 in amino acids: CASSTTGGTPTYEQYF. The DNA of the CDR3 is TGCGCCAGCAGCACGACTGGCGGGACGCCCACCTACGAGCAGTACTTC.

About this clone itself: At one of its ends the junction is not consistent with the germline gene, which may arise from a read error. V usage is TRBV7-3 and J usage is TRBJ1-2, with D possibly TRBD1 on 6 matching bases. Germline V lookup: CDR1 SGHTA, CDR2 FQGTGA. This CDR3 is 14 amino acids long. The CDR3 DNA reads as TGTGCCAGCAGCCTAACGACAGGATCCTATGGCTACACCTTC. Amino acid sequence: CASSLTTGSYGYTF. Based on the CDR3 plus reference TRBV7-3 and TRBJ1-2, the full variable domain is GAGVSQTPSNKVTEKGKYVELRCDPISGHTALYWYRQSLGQGPEFLIYFQGTGAADDSGLPNDRFFAVRPEGSVSTLKIQRTERGDSAVYLCASSLTTGSYGYTFGSGTRLTVV.

This clone is a singleton in its sample. The rearrangement links TRBV7-6 to TRBJ2-7; possibly TRBD2 for D (5 bases). The CDR3 has 13 amino acids. Germline V lookup: CDR1 SGHVS, CDR2 FNYEAQ. Trimming removed 1 base from V and 6 bases from J, with 10 bases in between. As DNA, the CDR3 is TGTGCCAGCAGCTTAGATTGGCTAGCCGAGCAGTACTTC. Translating gives CASSLDWLAEQYF.

Only one count was recorded for this clone. The chain combines TRBV6-4 with TRBJ2-4, with 8 bases fitting TRBD1. V was clipped by 2 bases and J by 3 bases; unmatched bases: 9. The germline CDR1 and CDR2 sequences are MRHNA and SNTAGT. This CDR3 region has 17 residues. CDR3 in DNA: TGTGCCAGCAGTGACCAGCCGACAGGGGTTGGCAAAAACATTCAGTACTTC. This codes for CASSDQPTGVGKNIQYF.

The chain joins TRBV29-1 to TRBJ2-3; D is possibly TRBD1 (5 bases). Trimming removed 8 bases at V and 3 bases at J, with 18 bases between. Germline assignment: CDR1 SQVTM and CDR2 ANQGSEA. This CDR3 is built from 14 residues. The CDR3, as DNA: TGCAGCCTTTCACAGAGGCAGGGAACAGATACGCAGTATTTT. Protein product: CSLSQRQGTDTQYF.

This clone was seen a single time. The rearrangement uses TRBV6-6 and TRBJ2-7; D might be TRBD2 (5 bases). Trimming shortened V by 5 bases and J by 2 bases, and 16 bases separated the two germline ends. The germline V gene encodes CDR1 MNHNY and CDR2 SVGAGI (reference sequence). This CDR3 comprises 15 residues. CDR3 nucleotide sequence: TGTGCCAGCAGTAGCGTGGGCGGAGGTGCCTACGAGCAGTACTTC. Translated: CASSSVGGGAYEQYF.

The chain is built from TRBV28 and TRBJ2-7, with 10 positions matching TRBD1. This CDR3 comprises 16 residues. Germline V gives CDR1 MDHEN, CDR2 SYDVKM. With V trimmed by 2 bases and J by 5 bases, 9 bases remained unmatched. The CDR3: CASSLIRDRGIHEQYF. The CDR3 bases are TGTGCCAGCAGTTTAATCCGGGACAGGGGTATCCACGAGCAGTACTTC.

This sequence joins TRBV21-1 and TRBJ1-5. TRBV21-1 is tagged as a pseudogene. This CDR3 is built from 14 residues. The CDR3 reads CASGGEDGNQPQHF. In DNA form, the CDR3 reads TGTGCCAGCGGGGGGGAGGATGGCAATCAGCCCCAGCATTTT.

The V call is TRBV5-1, the J call TRBJ2-3, with 7 bases fitting TRBD2. This CDR3 contains 15 residues. Germline trimming cut 4 bases from V and 0 bases from J; bases unmatched to any gene: 5. Per the germline V gene, CDR1 is SGHRS and CDR2 is YFSETQ. CDR3 nucleotides: TGCGCCAGCAGCCCTAGCGGTTCTAGCACAGATACGCAGTATTTT. It translates to CASSPSGSSTDTQYF.

The rearrangement uses TRBV6-6 and TRBJ2-4; the D gene is possibly TRBD2 (5 bases). From germline, CDR1 is MNHNY and CDR2 SVGAGI (reference sequence). This CDR3 has 12 residues. The ends were cut back, 5 bases at V and 3 bases at J, with 5 bases in the middle. Written as DNA, the CDR3 is TGTGCCAGCAGTAGCGGCAAAAACATTCAGTACTTC. Its protein is CASSSGKNIQYF.

The chain has TRBV13 and TRBJ2-7; D call uncertain. Trimming took 5 bases from V and 0 from J, leaving 14 bases between them. Germline V lookup: CDR1 PRHDT, CDR2 FYEKMQ (reference sequence). The CDR3 contains 15 residues. CDR3: CASSLRSLSSYEQYF. Here the CDR3 DNA reads TGTGCCAGCAGCCTCCGGTCTCTTAGCTCCTACGAGCAGTACTTC.

The rearrangement uses TRBV4-2 and TRBJ2-7; TRBD1 aligns across 8 bases. J gave up 4 bases and V 1 base, and 9 bases lay outside the gene matches. The CDR3 covers 16 residues. Germline assignment: CDR1 LGHNA and CDR2 YNFKEQ. CDR3 nucleotide sequence: TGTGCCAGCAGCCAAGTGTCCCAGGGGGCGCGATACGAGCAGTACTTC. Its protein product is CASSQVSQGARYEQYF.

The chain links TRBV5-1 to TRBJ1-1, with 8 bases that match TRBD1. Losses at the gene ends were 3 bases for V and 12 bases for J; bases not matched to a gene: 10. CDR1 is SGHRS and CDR2 is YFSETQ in the germline V gene. This CDR3 is 13 amino acids long. The CDR3 protein is CASSSGQVGLTFF. For the CDR3, the DNA is TGCGCCAGCAGCTCGGGACAGGTGGGGTTGACTTTCTTT.

In this sample, this clone turned up once. The chain has TRBV15 and TRBJ2-5; D is perhaps TRBD2 (5 bases). The J call is uncertain, as TRBJ2-7 better fits the DNA end. Germline loops: CDR1 LNHNV, CDR2 YYDKDF (reference sequence). The CDR3 spans 14 residues. The CDR3 nucleotides read TGTGCCACCAGGAGCGGACTTACCTACTACGAGCAGTACTTC. Translation gives CATRSGLTYYEQYF.

This clone was seen only a few times. CDR3 protein: CASSQDRGLGYEQYF. The CDR3 DNA follows: TGCGCCAGCAGCCAAGATAGGGGGTTAGGCTACGAGCAGTACTTC. The chain has TRBV4-1 and TRBJ2-7, with a tentative D call TRBD1 (6 bases). Germline loops: CDR1 MGHRA, CDR2 YSYEKL. Trimming cost V 0 bases and J 3 bases, with 12 bases left between them. The CDR3 has 15 amino acids.